These 30 T cell receptor beta chains originate from one sample sequenced in a study of T cell responses to AZD1222 COVID-19 vaccine (dated by TCRdb to the early 2020s). The library was produced with the immunoSEQ multiplex PCR assay. As stored in TCRdb, this immuneACCESS dataset retains in-frame rearrangements with V and J assigned. A fraction of the clones does not appear; measured against another copy, unresolved V genes explain less than half of the discrepancy, and the remainder lacks a known reason. The sample includes 180,000 or so clones, with around 92% observed a single time. The ten top clones hold approximately 1.2% of the sample. According to the study, the label for this sample's time point signals: about 28 days (+/-7) after the second vaccine dose. Sequenced material: peripheral blood, taken 28 days after the second AZD1222 dose. These receptors were collected from an adult who received the AZD1222 COVID-19 vaccine.

This clone is a singleton in its sample. The chain combines TRBV6-5 with TRBJ2-7; D is uncertain. Between the trimmed V and J ends, which lost 4 bases and 0 bases, there was a span of 10 bases. The CDR3 is made up of 14 amino acids. Germline CDR1 is MNHEY and CDR2 is SVGAGI. The CDR3 spells CASSSARSSYEQYF. Written as DNA, the CDR3 is TGTGCCAGCAGTTCAGCTCGAAGCTCCTACGAGCAGTACTTC.

This chain uses TRBV28 with TRBJ1-2; a possible D gene is TRBD1 (6 bases). V gave up 4 bases and J gave up 5 bases, with 23 bases separating them. There are 17 residues in the CDR3. Germline CDR1 is MDHEN and CDR2 is SYDVKM. The CDR3 sequence is CASSSPPDSVPGYGYTF. In nucleotides, the CDR3 is TGTGCCAGCAGTTCCCCCCCGGACAGCGTACCTGGTTATGGCTACACCTTC.

This chain uses TRBV5-8 with TRBJ2-1, with D maybe TRBD2 (8 bases). The V and J ends lost 4 bases and 3 bases respectively, with 14 bases between them. CDR1 and CDR2 from the germline V gene are SGHTS and YDEGEE. The CDR3 is 15 residues long. CDR3 protein: CASSPGRDSYNEQFF. DNA of the CDR3: TGTGCCAGCAGCCCCGGGAGGGACAGCTACAATGAGCAGTTCTTC.

The J gene is TRBJ1-3, the V gene TRBV5-4; the D gene is possibly TRBD1 (6 bases). This CDR3 has 16 residues. The germline V gene encodes CDR1 SGHNT and CDR2 YYREEE (reference sequence). The V and J ends lost 4 bases and 0 bases respectively, with 14 bases between them. This CDR3 reads CASSPSGEFSGNTIYF. CDR3 DNA sequence: TGTGCCAGCAGCCCCTCAGGGGAGTTCTCTGGAAACACCATATATTTT.

This rearrangement joins TRBV6-1 to TRBJ2-7; D is undetermined. CDR3 size: 11 residues. The germline gives CDR1 MNHNS, CDR2 SASEGT. The germline V and J ends were trimmed by 3 bases and 4 bases, with 4 bases remaining between them. The CDR3 DNA reads as TGTGCCAGCAGTGATCTGTACGAGCAGTACTTC. Translated, it gives CASSDLYEQYF.

J is TRBJ1-4 and V is TRBV2; perhaps TRBD1 as D (5 bases). From germline, CDR1 is SNHLY and CDR2 FYNNEI. The CDR3 loop spans 15 amino acids. Trimming pared 8 bases from V and 8 bases from J, leaving 21 bases between. The CDR3 reads CASGGGTQGSEKLFF. The DNA of the CDR3 is TGTGCCAGCGGGGGGGGTACCCAGGGTTCAGAAAAACTGTTTTTT.

The chain carries TRBV30 and TRBJ1-1, with a tentative D call TRBD1 (5 bases). V was clipped by 0 bases and J by 2 bases, with 10 bases between them. Germline CDR1 and CDR2: GTSNPN and SVGIG (reference sequence). This CDR3 spans 14 amino acids. CDR3 loop: CAWSVRTSNTEAFF. The CDR3 bases are TGTGCCTGGAGTGTCCGGACATCTAACACTGAAGCTTTCTTT.

The CDR3 is CASSPDRNYGYTF. The CDR3 DNA follows: TGCGCCAGCAGCCCTGACAGGAACTATGGCTACACCTTC. The chain uses TRBV5-1 and TRBJ1-2; D is possibly TRBD1 (6 bases). Germline V lookup: CDR1 SGHRS, CDR2 YFSETQ. V lost 4 bases, J lost 2 bases, and 9 bases lay in between. This CDR3 has 13 residues.

The gene calls are TRBV4-1 and TRBJ2-2; 8 positions match TRBD2. The CDR3 has 17 residues. Germline V gene sequence: CDR1 MGHRA, CDR2 YSYEKL. The trim removed 2 bases at V and 0 bases at J, leaving 5 bases unmatched. DNA of the CDR3: TGCGCCAGCAGCCAACGGACTAGCCCTACGAACACCGGGGAGCTGTTTTTT. This translates into CASSQRTSPTNTGELFF.

This clone was seen just once. The rearrangement links TRBV28 to TRBJ1-2; a weak D match, TRBD1 (5 bases). The V end lost 2 bases, the J end lost 3 bases, and 10 bases lay between the germline ends. Germline-derived CDR1 and CDR2 are MDHEN and SYDVKM. The CDR3 is made up of 14 amino acids. DNA for the CDR3: TGTGCCAGCAGTTTAAGGGGAAATGACTATGGCTACACCTTC. It translates to CASSLRGNDYGYTF.

This chain uses TRBV28 with TRBJ2-1; D is unclear. V shed 8 bases and J shed 10 bases, with 15 bases lying between them. Germline lookup yields CDR1 MDHEN and CDR2 SYDVKM. This CDR3 contains 12 residues. CDR3 sequence: CASRASLWEQFF. Here the CDR3 DNA reads TGTGCCAGCCGAGCGTCTCTTTGGGAGCAGTTCTTC. Full variable domain (remainder filled in from reference TRBV28 and TRBJ2-1): DVKVTQSSRYLVKRTGEKVFLECVQDMDHENMFWYRQDPGLGLRLIYFSYDVKMKEKGDIPEGYSVSREKKERFSLILESASTNQTSMYLCASRASLWEQFFGPGTRLTVL.

The chain combines TRBV15 with TRBJ1-2, with 9 bases aligning to TRBD1. In germline, CDR1 is LNHNV, CDR2 YYDKDF (reference sequence). The CDR3 has 15 residues. J was trimmed by 3 bases and V by 5 bases; bases with no gene match: 7. The CDR3 loop is CATSAGTGHDYGYTF. The CDR3 DNA sequence: TGTGCCACCAGCGCCGGGACAGGGCATGACTATGGCTACACCTTC. The full variable domain, rest sourced from reference TRBV15 and TRBJ1-2, is DAMVIQNPRYQVTQFGKPVTLSCSQTLNHNVMYWYQQKSSQAPKLLFHYYDKDFNNEADTPDNFQSRRPNTSFCFLDIRSPGLGDTAMYLCATSAGTGHDYGYTFGSGTRLTVV.

The chain combines TRBV10-3 with TRBJ1-1; possibly TRBD1 for D (6 bases). V was clipped by 2 bases and J by 9 bases, with 7 bases between them. This CDR3 has 11 amino acids. Germline V lookup: CDR1 ENHRY, CDR2 SYGVKD. CDR3 sequence reads: CAISETGQAFF. DNA of the CDR3: TGTGCCATCAGTGAGACAGGGCAAGCTTTCTTT.

This chain uses TRBV13 with TRBJ2-2; no clear D gene. Germline V lookup: CDR1 PRHDT, CDR2 FYEKMQ (reference sequence). V was pared by 2 bases and J by 0 bases, with 4 bases between. This CDR3 is 14 amino acids long. CDR3 coding DNA: TGTGCCAGCAGCTTAAATCCGAACACCGGGGAGCTGTTTTTT. The encoded protein is CASSLNPNTGELFF. Full variable domain (missing parts from reference TRBV13 and TRBJ2-2): AAGVIQSPRHLIKEKRETATLKCYPIPRHDTVYWYQQGPGQDPQFLISFYEKMQSDKGSIPDRFSAQQFSDYHSELNMSSLELGDSALYFCASSLNPNTGELFFGEGSRLTVL.

This chain joins TRBV2 and TRBJ2-7; 14 positions agree with TRBD2. The CDR3 extends over 17 amino acids. With 4 bases clipped from V and 4 bases from J, the junction kept 9 bases outside the gene matches. The V gene's germline CDR1 is SNHLY and CDR2 FYNNEI. The CDR3 loop is CASSGAGTSGGFYEQYF. The DNA of the CDR3 is TGTGCCAGCAGTGGGGCCGGGACTAGCGGGGGCTTTTACGAGCAGTACTTC.

The CDR3 DNA reads TGTGCCAGCGGGGATCCTGGAAACACCATATATTTT. It translates to CASGDPGNTIYF. This rearrangement joins TRBV2 to TRBJ1-3; D is uncertain. This CDR3 has 12 amino acids. Trimming shortened V by 8 bases and J by 2 bases, and 7 bases separated the two germline ends. Germline CDR1 SNHLY, CDR2 FYNNEI.

The chain employs TRBV6-5 and TRBJ2-7; D might be TRBD1 (6 bases). The CDR3 has 15 amino acids. Germline CDR1 and CDR2: MNHEY and SVGAGI. V gave up 8 bases and J gave up 4 bases, with 21 bases separating them. CDR3 DNA: TGTGCCAGCTGGATCTCCGGACAGAGTCTTTACGAGCAGTACTTC. Its protein is CASWISGQSLYEQYF.

The rearrangement uses TRBV5-1 and TRBJ1-1; D not certain. V shed 2 bases and J shed 0 bases, with 11 bases lying between them. The CDR3 runs to 15 residues. Germline values: CDR1 SGHRS, CDR2 YFSETQ. The CDR3 DNA sequence: TGCGCCAGCAGCTTTCTTCGCAGGCTGAACACTGAAGCTTTCTTT. This codes for CASSFLRRLNTEAFF.

CDR3 sequence reads: CSVTFPGEASAYEQYF. CDR3 nucleotide sequence: TGCAGCGTTACATTCCCGGGAGAGGCCAGCGCCTACGAGCAGTACTTC. The rearrangement uses TRBV29-1 and TRBJ2-7, with D perhaps matching TRBD2 (6 bases). Trimming pared 5 bases from V and 2 bases from J, leaving 22 bases between. Germline lookup yields CDR1 SQVTM and CDR2 ANQGSEA. This CDR3 comprises 16 residues.

The J gene is TRBJ1-1, the V gene TRBV7-9; D remains unclear. CDR3 length: 14 residues. CDR1 is SEHNR and CDR2 is FQNEAQ in the germline V gene (reference sequence). V lost 6 bases and J 3 bases, leaving 14 bases between the germline ends. Here the CDR3 reads CASSHPTRDTEAFF. DNA of the CDR3: TGTGCCAGCAGTCACCCGACCCGGGACACTGAAGCTTTCTTT.

This rearrangement joins TRBV2 to TRBJ2-7; D uncertain. Germline V gives CDR1 SNHLY, CDR2 FYNNEI. The CDR3 runs 12 residues. The V end lost 5 bases, the J end lost 6 bases, and 11 bases lay between the germline ends. The CDR3 loop is CASSSLRLEQYF. The CDR3 DNA sequence: TGTGCCAGCAGTTCCCTTCGACTCGAGCAGTACTTC. Full variable domain (missing parts from reference TRBV2 and TRBJ2-7): EPEVTQTPSHQVTQMGQEVILRCVPISNHLYFYWYRQILGQKVEFLVSFYNNEISEKSEIFDDQFSVERPDGSNFTLKIRSTKLEDSAMYFCASSSLRLEQYFGPGTRLTVT.

The V call is TRBV7-9, the J call TRBJ2-6, with D unclear. CDR1 is SEHNR and CDR2 is FQNEAQ in the germline V gene (reference sequence). The CDR3 consists of 18 residues. With 1 base removed from V and 0 bases from J, the gap between germline ends came to 13 bases. Written as DNA, the CDR3 is TGTGCCAGCAGCTTAGGGAGATGGCAGGCCTCTGGGGCCAACGTCCTGACTTTC. It is translated as CASSLGRWQASGANVLTF.

The chain recombines TRBV18 with TRBJ2-1, with 10 bases that match TRBD2. The CDR3 totals 16 residues. Germline V gene lookup returns CDR1 KGHSH and CDR2 LQKENI. Trimming cost V 1 base and J 5 bases; bases outside gene matches: 5. CDR3 coding DNA: TGTGCCAGCTCACCACTAGCGGGAGGAGTAGACAATGAGCAGTTCTTC. Translating it yields CASSPLAGGVDNEQFF.

This chain connects TRBV5-1 to TRBJ1-1, with 9 positions matching TRBD1. V gave up 2 bases and J gave up 6 bases; unmatched junction bases: 2. Germline loops: CDR1 SGHRS, CDR2 YFSETQ. The CDR3 runs to 13 residues. The DNA for the CDR3 is TGCGCCAGCAGCTTCCGGACAGGGGCTGAAGCTTTCTTT. Amino acid sequence: CASSFRTGAEAFF.

The chain joins TRBV11-2 to TRBJ1-1; D gene unclear. Trimming took 2 bases from V and 5 from J, leaving 15 bases between them. CDR3 length equals 15 residues. CDR1 is SGHAT and CDR2 is FQNNGV in the germline V gene. The CDR3 nucleotides read TGTGCCAGCAGCTTAATAGACCTGAAATTGACTGAAGCTTTCTTT. Translation gives CASSLIDLKLTEAFF.

The chain couples TRBV15 to TRBJ1-5, with TRBD1 matching 7 bases. Per germline, CDR1 LNHNV and CDR2 YYDKDF (reference sequence). The CDR3 runs 14 residues. With 8 bases clipped from V and 6 bases from J, the junction kept 10 bases outside the gene matches. CDR3: CATARDSPIQPQHF. The CDR3 DNA sequence: TGTGCCACCGCCCGGGACAGCCCCATTCAGCCCCAGCATTTT.

The V and J genes are TRBV3-1 (or the pseudogene TRBV3-2) and TRBJ1-1; D might be TRBD1 (5 bases). The V end was cut by 0 bases, the J end by 5 bases, with 10 bases between. The CDR3 has 14 residues. Germline CDR1 and CDR2: LGHDT and YNNKEL (reference sequence). The CDR3 sequence: CASSQDRRATEAFF. CDR3 DNA: TGTGCCAGCAGCCAAGATCGCAGGGCTACTGAAGCTTTCTTT.

Here the CDR3 reads CARPPRPRGDDTEAFF. CDR3 DNA: TGTGCCAGGCCCCCCCGGCCGCGGGGGGACGACACTGAAGCTTTCTTT. This chain links TRBV9 with TRBJ1-1; D is perhaps TRBD1 (5 bases). The CDR3 sequence is 16 residues long. Germline CDR1 and CDR2: SGDLS and YYNGEE. Trimming took 8 bases from V and 3 from J, leaving 23 bases between them.

V gene TRBV9 combines with J gene TRBJ1-1, with a possible D match to TRBD1 (6 bases). The V end was cut by 4 bases, the J end by 6 bases, with 16 bases between. Germline assignment: CDR1 SGDLS and CDR2 YYNGEE. This CDR3 has 14 amino acids. The CDR3 loop is CASSPNLGGPEAFF. The CDR3 DNA follows: TGTGCCAGCAGCCCGAATCTGGGGGGCCCTGAAGCTTTCTTT.

V usage is TRBV7-9 and J usage is TRBJ2-1, with TRBD2 matching over 9 bases. V was pared by 2 bases and J by 4 bases, with 6 bases of the junction left unmatched. The CDR3 contains 16 residues. CDR1 and CDR2 from the germline V gene are SEHNR and FQNEAQ (reference sequence). The CDR3 DNA is TGTGCCAGCAGCTTAAGGGCGGGAGGGACTTACAATGAGCAGTTCTTC. Translating gives CASSLRAGGTYNEQFF.